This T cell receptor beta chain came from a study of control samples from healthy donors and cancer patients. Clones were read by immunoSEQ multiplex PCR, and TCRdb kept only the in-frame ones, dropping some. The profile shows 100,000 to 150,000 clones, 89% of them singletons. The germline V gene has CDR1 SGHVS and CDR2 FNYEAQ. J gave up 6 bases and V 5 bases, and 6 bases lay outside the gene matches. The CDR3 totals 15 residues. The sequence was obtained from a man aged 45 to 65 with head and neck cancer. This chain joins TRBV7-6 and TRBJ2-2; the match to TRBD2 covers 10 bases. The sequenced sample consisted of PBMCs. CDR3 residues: CASSPPSGSAGELFF. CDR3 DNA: TGTGCCAGCAGCCCCCCTAGCGGGAGTGCCGGGGAGCTGTTTTTT.